Listed below are T cell receptor beta chains from one sample, sequenced in a study of blood T cell repertoires in COVID-19. TCRdb's table, derived via immunoSEQ multiplex PCR, lists solely in-frame clones and lacks some. The sample gives 200,000 to 300,000 clones, around nine tenths of which show up once; over 4% is in the top ten. The sequencing sample was made of peripheral blood. These receptors came from a woman in her sixties with COVID-19, enrolled during active disease. The CDR3 runs from the conserved cysteine through the conserved F or W. Fields, in order: J gene, clone size, V gene, D gene, CDR3 protein, CDR3 DNA. The D gene is left open where the match is weak. Size is omitted from some rows. Given values are once, few, many or a class for expanded clones.

>TRBJ1-6|.|TRBV28|TRBD1
CASSSGQAKAPGAHF
TGTGCCAGCAGTTCCGGACAGGCCAAGGCGCCGGGAGCCCACTTT
>TRBJ1-5|.|TRBV6-2/TRBV6-3|.
CASSHDRDNQPQHF
TGTGCCAGCAGCCATGACAGAGACAATCAGCCCCAGCATTTT
>TRBJ2-7|.|TRBV15|TRBD2
CATSRGGTSGRDEQYF
TGTGCCACCAGCAGAGGGGGGACTAGCGGACGGGATGAGCAGTACTTC
>TRBJ1-5|.|TRBV18|.
CASSHEKGDQPQHF
TGTGCCAGCTCACACGAAAAGGGAGATCAGCCCCAGCATTTT
>TRBJ2-1|.|TRBV15|.
CATSRPPGNDEQFF
TGTGCCACCAGCCGACCCCCCGGGAATGATGAGCAGTTCTTC
>TRBJ1-1|.|TRBV6-5|TRBD1
CASSRGTENTEAFF
TGTGCCAGCAGCCGTGGGACAGAGAACACTGAAGCTTTCTTT
>TRBJ1-2|.|TRBV9|.
CASSVSAGSNYGYTF
TGTGCCAGCAGCGTCTCAGCAGGGTCTAACTATGGCTACACCTTC
>TRBJ2-3|.|TRBV27|.
CASSRVGRRSDTQYF
TGTGCCAGCAGTAGGGTTGGACGGAGGTCAGATACGCAGTATTTT
>TRBJ2-3|few|TRBV9|TRBD2
CASSDGLALTDTQYF
TGTGCCAGCAGCGATGGACTAGCCCTGACAGATACGCAGTATTTT
>TRBJ2-1|once|TRBV7-3|TRBD2
CASSLRASGRADEQFF
TGTGCCAGCAGCTTAAGGGCTAGCGGGAGGGCCGACGAGCAGTTCTTC
>TRBJ2-5|.|TRBV10-3|TRBD1
CASRTGGASETQYF
TGTGCCTCCAGGACAGGGGGCGCGTCGGAGACCCAGTACTTC
>TRBJ2-3|.|TRBV6-2/TRBV6-3|TRBD2
CASSYGVGRSTDTQYF
TGTGCCAGCAGTTACGGGGTCGGGAGGAGCACAGATACGCAGTATTTT
>TRBJ2-1|.|TRBV20-1|.
CSASRRDPGNEQFF
TGCAGTGCTAGTCGGCGGGACCCGGGCAATGAGCAGTTCTTC
>TRBJ2-7|.|TRBV7-8|TRBD2
CASSSSGRASYEQYF
TGTGCCAGCAGCTCGAGCGGGAGGGCTTCCTACGAGCAGTACTTC
>TRBJ1-1|few|TRBV5-1|.
CASSEGLTEAFF
TGCGCCAGCAGCGAGGGTCTTACTGAAGCTTTCTTT
>TRBJ2-2|.|TRBV11-2|TRBD1
CASSLVRGRPGSGELFF
TGTGCCAGCAGCTTAGTCAGGGGGCGACCTGGATCCGGGGAGCTGTTTTTT
>TRBJ2-7|.|TRBV7-9|.
CASSLSGGPTSYEQYF
TGTGCCAGCAGCTTATCGGGGGGCCCGACGAGTTACGAGCAGTACTTC
>TRBJ2-1|.|TRBV6-1|.
CASSEAGRIEQFF
TGTGCCAGCAGTGAAGCAGGGAGGATTGAGCAGTTCTTC
>TRBJ2-1|.|TRBV7-3|TRBD2
CASSSSSGRVSYNEQFF
TGTGCCAGCAGCTCCTCTAGCGGGAGGGTTTCCTACAATGAGCAGTTCTTC
>TRBJ1-2|.|TRBV4-2|.
CASSQVDRNGYTF
TGTGCCAGCAGCCAAGTCGACAGAAATGGCTACACCTTC
>TRBJ1-5|.|TRBV5-5|.
CASSLGTASNQPQHF
TGTGCCAGCAGCTTGGGGACAGCGAGCAATCAGCCCCAGCATTTT
>TRBJ1-2|once|TRBV18|.
CASSPPGSGDKYYGYTF
TGTGCCAGCTCACCACCGGGGTCAGGGGATAAGTACTATGGCTACACCTTC
>TRBJ1-6|.|TRBV28|TRBD1
CASRAQGQYNSPLHF
TGTGCCAGCAGGGCCCAGGGACAGTATAATTCACCCCTCCACTTT
>TRBJ2-1|.|TRBV4-2|.
CASSQDTLYEQFF
TGTGCCAGCAGCCAAGATACTCTGTATGAGCAGTTCTTC
>TRBJ2-7|few|TRBV6-1|TRBD1
CASSELRTGYHEQYF
TGTGCCAGCAGTGAATTGCGGACAGGGTACCACGAGCAGTACTTC
>TRBJ2-7|many|TRBV11-2|TRBD2
CASRRLAGTYEQYF
TGTGCCAGCAGACGACTAGCGGGAACCTACGAGCAGTACTTC
>TRBJ2-7|.|TRBV21-1|.
CASSNRGQGTSSYEQYF
TGTGCCAGCAGCAACCGAGGACAGGGGACTTCCTCCTACGAGCAGTACTTC
>TRBJ1-3|few|TRBV5-1|TRBD1
CASSQGGGSGNTIYF
TGCGCCAGCAGTCAGGGGGGCGGATCTGGAAACACCATATATTTT
>TRBJ2-3|.|TRBV10-3|.
CAIRGGPSTDTQYF
TGTGCCATCAGGGGTGGGCCTAGCACAGATACGCAGTATTTT
>TRBJ2-7|.|TRBV7-2|.
CASRGGVYEQYF
TGTGCCAGCAGAGGAGGGGTATACGAGCAGTACTTC
>TRBJ1-6|.|TRBV3-1/TRBV3-2|.
CASRDQGHLNSPLHF
TGTGCCAGCAGGGATCAGGGACACCTTAATTCACCCCTCCACTTT
>TRBJ2-1|.|TRBV19|TRBD2
CASRPTLAGVNNEQFF
TGTGCCAGTAGGCCCACCCTAGCGGGAGTCAACAATGAGCAGTTCTTC
>TRBJ1-6|.|TRBV15|.
CATSRVSGLTNSPLHF
TGTGCCACCAGCAGAGTGAGCGGACTCACCAATTCACCCCTCCACTTT
>TRBJ1-1|.|TRBV5-1|.
CASSLGNRVPLAFF
TGCGCCAGCAGCTTGGGAAACAGGGTCCCCCTCGCTTTCTTT
>TRBJ2-7|.|TRBV5-4|TRBD2
CASSSPRGGSLYEQYF
TGTGCCAGCAGCTCCCCCCGGGGCGGGAGTCTCTACGAGCAGTACTTC
>TRBJ2-3|.|TRBV5-4|TRBD2
CASSLRDYTDTQYF
TGTGCCAGCAGCTTGCGGGACTACACAGATACGCAGTATTTT
>TRBJ2-5|.|TRBV9|TRBD1
CASSPSGQQETQYF
TGTGCCAGCAGCCCATCGGGACAGCAAGAGACCCAGTACTTC
>TRBJ2-3|.|TRBV3-1/TRBV3-2|TRBD1
CASSREQGAGDTQYF
TGTGCCAGCAGCCGAGAACAGGGGGCGGGAGATACGCAGTATTTT
>TRBJ2-4|.|TRBV23-1|TRBD1
CASSQSRQGLRALAKNIQYF
TGCGCCAGCAGTCAATCCCGACAGGGTCTGAGAGCCCTAGCCAAAAACATTCAGTACTTC
>TRBJ1-1|.|TRBV5-1|TRBD1
CASSWWGQDSLEAFF
TGCGCCAGCAGCTGGTGGGGACAGGACTCGCTTGAAGCTTTCTTT
>TRBJ1-1|.|TRBV15|.
CATSRDQVPGTEAFF
TGTGCCACCAGCAGAGATCAGGTACCGGGGACTGAAGCTTTCTTT
>TRBJ2-7|.|TRBV6-5|.
CASSYRTLEFYEQYF
TGTGCCAGCAGTTACCGGACTCTCGAATTCTACGAGCAGTACTTC
>TRBJ1-5|.|TRBV18|.
CASSPAGSQPQHF
TGTGCCAGCTCACCAGCGGGTAGTCAGCCCCAGCATTTT
>TRBJ1-5|.|TRBV6-2/TRBV6-3|.
CASSPRGGHNQPQHF
TGTGCCAGCAGTCCCCGGGGGGGTCACAATCAGCCCCAGCATTTT
>TRBJ2-3|.|TRBV5-1|.
CASSLGQNTDTQYF
TGCGCCAGCAGCTTGGGGCAGAACACAGATACGCAGTATTTT
>TRBJ1-2|.|TRBV9|TRBD1
CASSPFGGQGIGYGYTF
TGTGCCAGCAGTCCTTTTGGGGGACAGGGAATCGGCTATGGCTACACCTTC
>TRBJ2-2|.|TRBV30|.
CAWRDRLTGELFF
TGTGCCTGGAGGGACAGATTAACCGGGGAGCTGTTTTTT
>TRBJ2-7|.|TRBV28|TRBD1
CASSSSRQGARYEQYF
TGTGCCAGCAGTTCGTCCCGACAGGGGGCCAGGTACGAGCAGTACTTC
>TRBJ1-5|.|TRBV6-5|.
CASSYGRGQPQHF
TGTGCCAGCAGTTACGGGAGGGGACAGCCCCAGCATTTT
>TRBJ2-1|.|TRBV15|TRBD1
CATSRRPLGQGDEQFF
TGTGCCACCAGCAGACGCCCTCTGGGACAGGGCGATGAGCAGTTCTTC